These 13 T cell receptor beta chains were all obtained from the same sample, sequenced in a study of monozygotic twins with cystic fibrosis. Some clones are missing from TCRdb's copy, which holds only in-frame ones; the method was immunoSEQ multiplex PCR. The table records around 23,000 clones, around 90% of them present only once. What was sequenced was blood. These receptors were collected from a girl aged 2 to 9 with cystic fibrosis.

The gene calls are TRBV11-3 and TRBJ2-3; either TRBD1 or TRBD2 may fit D (6 bases each). V lost 4 bases to trimming and J lost 4 bases, with 15 bases between them. CDR1 and CDR2 (germline): SGHNT, YENEEA. The CDR3 has 15 amino acids. CDR3 region: CASSSLTGGPDTQYF. The DNA of the CDR3 is TGTGCCAGCAGCTCCCTGACCGGGGGCCCAGATACGCAGTATTTT.

This chain joins TRBV5-1 and TRBJ2-7, with 7 nucleotides matching TRBD2. CDR1 and CDR2 from the germline V gene are SGHRS and YFSETQ. The CDR3 spans 14 residues. J lost 2 bases, V lost 3 bases, and 5 bases had no gene match. The CDR3 DNA follows: TGCGCCAGCAGCTACTGGGGAGGGGCCTACGAGCAGTACTTC. It is translated as CASSYWGGAYEQYF.

This chain joins TRBV10-1 and TRBJ1-6; D call uncertain. The CDR3 runs to 16 residues. Trimming took off 2 bases at V and 7 bases at J, with 15 bases between the two ends. CDR1 is WNHNN and CDR2 is SYGVQD in the germline V gene (reference sequence). The CDR3 sequence: CASSEGRDLSNSPLHF. The CDR3 DNA reads TGCGCCAGCAGTGAGGGACGCGACCTCTCCAATTCACCCCTCCACTTT.

This chain uses TRBV5-6 with TRBJ2-3; 10 bases are a match to TRBD2. The CDR3 loop spans 14 amino acids. V was clipped by 4 bases and J by 5 bases; unmatched bases: 4. CDR1 is SGHDT, CDR2 YYEEEE, per germline. CDR3 DNA: TGTGCCAGCAGCCTCCGGACTAGCGGAGATACGCAGTATTTT. It translates to CASSLRTSGDTQYF.

This clone was seen once. This chain joins TRBV5-1 and TRBJ1-2, with D unclear. The CDR3 spans 13 residues. V was trimmed by 1 base and J by 2 bases, leaving 6 bases between them. CDR1 SGHRS and CDR2 YFSETQ come from the germline V gene. CDR3 sequence (DNA): TGCGCCAGCAGCTTGTACGGCAACTATGGCTACACCTTC. Translation gives CASSLYGNYGYTF.

The chain uses TRBV6-1 and TRBJ1-1; D perhaps matches TRBD1 (5 bases). V was pared by 5 bases and J by 2 bases, with 12 bases between. CDR3 length: 14 amino acids. Germline V gene lookup returns CDR1 MNHNS and CDR2 SASEGT. Here the CDR3 reads CASSPDSINTEAFF. The CDR3 region has the DNA TGTGCCAGCAGTCCCGACAGTATAAACACTGAAGCTTTCTTT.

The chain links TRBV10-3 to TRBJ2-1, with D tentatively TRBD1 (5 bases). This CDR3 has 15 residues. Germline V gene lookup returns CDR1 ENHRY and CDR2 SYGVKD. The V end was cut by 3 bases, the J end by 5 bases, with 14 bases between. The CDR3 nucleotides read TGTGCCATCAGTGAAGACAGAGACTCAAACAATGAGCAGTTCTTC. Protein product: CAISEDRDSNNEQFF.

The chain carries TRBV6-5 and TRBJ1-4; maybe TRBD1 (5 bases). Germline V gene data show CDR1 as MNHEY and CDR2 as SVGAGI. V was clipped by 2 bases and J by 8 bases, with 15 bases between them. This CDR3 has 15 amino acids. CDR3 sequence: CASSYNRDGREKLFF. As DNA, the CDR3 is TGTGCCAGCAGTTACAACCGGGACGGTCGGGAAAAACTGTTTTTT.

The V gene is TRBV4-3, the J gene TRBJ2-1; 10 bases map to TRBD2. The CDR3 has 20 amino acids. Germline V CDR1 and CDR2: LGHNA, YSLEER. With 0 bases clipped from V and 0 bases from J, the junction kept 11 bases outside the gene matches. Here the CDR3 DNA reads TGCGCCAGCAGCCAAGAGTGGACTAGCGGACGCCTGAGCTCCTACAATGAGCAGTTCTTC. This encodes CASSQEWTSGRLSSYNEQFF.

The CDR3: CAWSGSSSGGLSYNEQFF. In DNA form, the CDR3 reads TGTGCCTGGAGTGGTTCTTCGAGCGGGGGCCTCTCCTACAATGAGCAGTTCTTC. J is TRBJ2-1 and V is TRBV30, with 8 bases lining up with TRBD2. With V trimmed by 1 base and J by 0 bases, 11 bases remained unmatched. This CDR3 spans 18 amino acids. CDR1 GTSNPN and CDR2 SVGIG come from the germline V gene (reference sequence).

This sequence joins TRBV19 and TRBJ1-5, with D uncertain. This CDR3 has 15 residues. The germline V gene encodes CDR1 LNHDA and CDR2 SQIVND (reference sequence). V was cut by 3 bases and J by 0 bases, with 9 bases left in between. In DNA form, the CDR3 reads TGTGCCAGTAGTATTGTGTGGGGTAGCAATCAGCCCCAGCATTTT. Protein product: CASSIVWGSNQPQHF.

The chain joins TRBV5-1 to TRBJ1-1, with TRBD1 as a possible D gene (5 bases). CDR1 is SGHRS, CDR2 YFSETQ, per germline. The CDR3 is 15 residues long. V dropped 0 bases and J dropped 1 base, with 10 bases sitting between them. This CDR3 reads CASSLGGVENTEAFF. The CDR3, as DNA: TGCGCCAGCAGCTTGGGAGGGGTGGAGAACACTGAAGCTTTCTTT. Looking up the rest from reference TRBV5-1 and TRBJ1-1 gives the full variable domain: KAGVTQTPRYLIKTRGQQVTLSCSPISGHRSVSWYQQTPGQGLQFLFEYFSETQRNKGNFPGRFSGRQFSNSRSEMNVSTLELGDSALYLCASSLGGVENTEAFFGQGTRLTVV.

The chain recombines TRBV5-1 with TRBJ2-1, with 8 bases matching TRBD2. J lost 9 bases, V lost 0 bases, and 5 bases had no gene match. The germline V gene encodes CDR1 SGHRS and CDR2 YFSETQ. CDR3 length equals 14 residues. For the CDR3, the DNA is TGCGCCAGCAGCTTGGCGGGGGGGCATGGTGAGCAGTTCTTC. It yields the protein CASSLAGGHGEQFF.